The T cell receptor beta chain described here comes from a study of metastatic and nonmetastatic thyroid tumors. The CDR3 spans 14 residues. Germline-derived CDR1 and CDR2 are WSHSY and SAAADI. The V end lost 3 bases, the J end lost 10 bases, and 13 bases lay between the germline ends. TCRdb ran MiXCR on the PCR reads. The data show approximately 16,000 clones, with 30% to 40% seen just once and about 13% held by the top ten. Until they underwent thyroid surgery, no patient had received any treatment. This clone has just a few counts. Sequenced sample: tumor tissue. The V and J genes are TRBV10-2 and TRBJ1-6; D is unclear. The receptor was isolated from a male donor with papillary thyroid cancer or a benign thyroid nodule (not recorded which). Some clones in this sample may be carry-over from other donors' samples. The chain's CDR3 is CASSETSSRSPLHF. CDR3 coding DNA: TGCGCCAGCAGTGAAACCAGTTCGAGGTCACCCCTCCACTTT.